A selection of T cell receptor beta chains follows, all from one sample in a study of cytomegalovirus exposure and HLA in healthy donors. Clones were sequenced by immunoSEQ multiplex PCR, and TCRdb holds only the in-frame ones, with some missing. The table for this sample gives around 70,000 clones. Specimen: PBMCs. These receptors were obtained from a boy between 5 and 17 years old in good health and CMV-seronegative. Each CDR3 is given with its conserved first and last residue. Fields, in order: CDR3 protein, CDR3 length, J gene, V gene.

CASSPPPGNTEAFF 14 TRBJ1-1 TRBV18
CASSLKPGWEQYF 13 TRBJ2-7 TRBV7-3
CASSNQAGPNTEAFF 15 TRBJ1-1 TRBV5-1
CSVESLGPTSYEQYF 15 TRBJ2-7 TRBV29-1
CASRDLFQRSSYNEQFF 17 TRBJ2-1 TRBV4-1
CASSQVLAASGAETQYF 17 TRBJ2-5 TRBV14
CASSQSLGKEKLFF 14 TRBJ1-4 TRBV7-9
CASSLLAGKETQYF 14 TRBJ2-5 TRBV7-9
CASSYDAGRNTIYF 14 TRBJ1-3 TRBV6-5
CASSLDQNTEAFF 13 TRBJ1-1 TRBV7-9
CSGGLYNEQFF 11 TRBJ2-1 TRBV29-1
CASSIRGQGRNEQFF 15 TRBJ2-1 TRBV25-1
CASILTGGSYNSPLHF 16 TRBJ1-6 TRBV2
CASSRVPGHEPGGTEAFF 18 TRBJ1-1 TRBV4-2
CASTSIGTGVGEQFF 15 TRBJ2-1 TRBV6-1
CATSVGAYEQYF 12 TRBJ2-7 TRBV15
CASSEWPPPYEQYF 14 TRBJ2-7 TRBV6-1
CASSLVSGMAYEQYF 15 TRBJ2-7 TRBV7-9
CASSWERETQYF 12 TRBJ2-5 TRBV18
CASSRTGGKVETQYF 15 TRBJ2-5 TRBV5-4
CASSQGATYEQYF 13 TRBJ2-7 TRBV4-3
CASREAGASYEQYF 14 TRBJ2-7 TRBV28
CASRDGGDQPQHF 13 TRBJ1-5 TRBV2
CAISESDYGGAYEQYF 16 TRBJ2-7 TRBV10-3
CASSQEVAVDYNEQFF 16 TRBJ2-1 TRBV4-1
CASSVNPGQLYGYTF 15 TRBJ1-2 TRBV5-1
CAWSVRGEAFF 11 TRBJ1-1 TRBV30
CASSHDGNGGRERDEQFF 18 TRBJ2-1 TRBV4-1
CASSLEFIVRGEAFF 15 TRBJ1-1 TRBV27
CASSIPREGREEQYF 15 TRBJ2-7 TRBV19
CASSAQVTGTGSNYGYTF 18 TRBJ1-2 TRBV9
CASRRSRDYEQYF 13 TRBJ2-7 TRBV2
CASSPETGILTEAFF 15 TRBJ1-1 TRBV7-2
CATSRDWAGDGNQPQHF 17 TRBJ1-5 TRBV15
CASSLRRPASGIVYEQYF 18 TRBJ2-7 TRBV7-9
CATSVRGLAHEQYF 14 TRBJ2-7 TRBV15
CASSESPTGDYGYEQYF 17 TRBJ2-7 TRBV25-1
CARSSNLRDRGAPNTEAFF 19 TRBJ1-1 TRBV5-3
CASSMGLAGVFNVGELFF 18 TRBJ2-2 TRBV5-5
CASSSVGTSGKLYEQYF 17 TRBJ2-7 TRBV19
CSVLGGSYNEQFF 13 TRBJ2-1 TRBV29-1
CASSSPTGQGLYEQYF 16 TRBJ2-7 TRBV5-4
CAWSVGAAYTF 11 TRBJ1-2 TRBV30
CSGSWGDQHQHF 12 TRBJ1-5 TRBV29-1
CAIKGGNTEAFF 12 TRBJ1-1 TRBV10-3
CASSPPGQGSWEQYF 15 TRBJ2-7 TRBV4-1
CSVELAGEAYEQYF 14 TRBJ2-7 TRBV29-1
CASGRESFYGYTF 13 TRBJ1-2 TRBV2
CASSLWQGQLSGANVLTF 18 TRBJ2-6 TRBV27
CASTPGQGNYGYTF 14 TRBJ1-2 TRBV19
CASSPGTGDLDYGYTF 16 TRBJ1-2 TRBV27
CATSRGGRTNSNQPQHF 17 TRBJ1-5 TRBV15
CASSTGGPGNTIYF 14 TRBJ1-3 TRBV19